The 19 T cell receptor beta chains presented below share a single source sample, sequenced in a study of T cell responses to AZD1222 COVID-19 vaccine. TCRdb's table, derived via immunoSEQ multiplex PCR, lists solely in-frame clones and lacks some. This table holds 110,000 to 150,000 clones, 80% to 95% found once. The sample was peripheral blood, taken on day 0 of AZD1222 vaccination. The receptors were sampled from an adult in good health.

This clone has only one observation. The chain carries TRBV28 and TRBJ1-4; D uncertain. V lost 3 bases to trimming and J lost 0 bases, with 5 bases between them. The CDR3 spans 14 residues. The germline V gene has CDR1 MDHEN and CDR2 SYDVKM. The DNA of the CDR3 is TGTGCCAGCAGTTTGGGTACAACTAATGAAAAACTGTTTTTT. Translation gives CASSLGTTNEKLFF.

J is TRBJ2-3 and V is TRBV10-3; D is unclear. Germline lookup yields CDR1 ENHRY and CDR2 SYGVKD. This CDR3 contains 14 residues. Trimming took 2 bases from V and 0 from J, leaving 6 bases between them. CDR3: CAISEEVSTDTQYF. CDR3 DNA sequence: TGTGCCATCAGTGAGGAGGTTAGCACAGATACGCAGTATTTT.

J is TRBJ2-3 and V is TRBV28, with D possibly TRBD2 on 6 matching bases. CDR3 length: 13 residues. V was pared by 7 bases and J by 0 bases, with 8 bases between. CDR1 MDHEN and CDR2 SYDVKM come from the germline V gene. CDR3 nucleotides: TGTGCCAGCAAACGGGGGAGCACAGATACGCAGTATTTT. It encodes CASKRGSTDTQYF.

This chain links TRBV19 with TRBJ2-5, with a tentative D call TRBD2 (5 bases). Per germline, CDR1 LNHDA and CDR2 SQIVND (reference sequence). With 4 bases removed from V and 5 bases from J, the gap between germline ends came to 17 bases. The CDR3 is 15 amino acids. The CDR3 is CASSKVSAPGETQYF. Written as DNA, the CDR3 is TGTGCCAGTAGTAAAGTTTCGGCTCCGGGGGAGACCCAGTACTTC. Supplemented by reference TRBV19 and TRBJ2-5, the full variable domain reads DGGITQSPKYLFRKEGQNVTLSCEQNLNHDAMYWYRQDPGQGLRLIYYSQIVNDFQKGDIAEGYSVSREKKESFPLTVTSAQKNPTAFYLCASSKVSAPGETQYFGPGTRLLVL.

This clone showed up just once. V is TRBV3-1 (or the pseudogene TRBV3-2) and J is TRBJ1-5; D uncertain. V lost 5 bases and J 4 bases, leaving 6 bases between the germline ends. Germline V gene data show CDR1 as LGHDT and CDR2 as YNNKEL (reference sequence). The CDR3 length is 12 residues. The CDR3 spells CASSSQNQPQHF. CDR3 nucleotide sequence: TGTGCCAGCAGCTCCCAAAATCAGCCCCAGCATTTT.

In this sample, this clone turned up once. This rearrangement joins TRBV7-2 to TRBJ2-1, with D unclear. Trimming took 3 bases from V and 3 from J, leaving 6 bases between them. Germline CDR1 reads SGHTA; CDR2 reads FQGNSA. The CDR3 has 13 residues. CDR3 nucleotides: TGTGCCAGCAGCTTTGGGAACTACAATGAGCAGTTCTTC. Its protein is CASSFGNYNEQFF.

This chain uses TRBV27 with TRBJ1-1; TRBD1 aligns across 8 bases. Germline lookup yields CDR1 MNHEY and CDR2 SMNVEV (reference sequence). V gave up 2 bases and J gave up 5 bases; unmatched junction bases: 1. This CDR3 has 13 residues. The CDR3 here is CASSLDRGTEAFF. CDR3 nucleotides: TGTGCCAGCAGTTTAGACAGGGGTACTGAAGCTTTCTTT.

The chain recombines TRBV30 with TRBJ2-2, with D tentatively TRBD2 (6 bases). Germline-derived CDR1 and CDR2 are GTSNPN and SVGIG (reference sequence). Trimming removed 2 bases from V and 3 bases from J, with 13 bases in between. The CDR3 loop spans 15 amino acids. The CDR3: CAWSSGGAYTGELFF. As DNA, the CDR3 is TGTGCCTGGAGTAGCGGAGGGGCCTACACCGGGGAGCTGTTTTTT. Complete variable domain (other parts from reference TRBV30 and TRBJ2-2): SQTIHQWPATLVQPVGSPLSLECTVEGTSNPNLYWYRQAAGRGLQLLFYSVGIGQISSEVPQNLSASRPQDRQFILSSKKLLLSDSGFYLCAWSSGGAYTGELFFGEGSRLTVL.

The table lists this clone with a count of one. V usage is TRBV2 and J usage is TRBJ1-2; D might be TRBD1 (6 bases). Between the trimmed V and J ends, which lost 4 bases and 2 bases, there was a span of 20 bases. CDR1 is SNHLY, CDR2 FYNNEI, per germline. The CDR3 extends over 17 amino acids. The CDR3 nucleotides are TGTGCCAGCAGTGTAATTGGGACAAGATTCTTAAACTATGGCTACACCTTC. It encodes CASSVIGTRFLNYGYTF.

This rearrangement joins TRBV9 to TRBJ1-1; D gene uncertain. The CDR3 loop spans 14 amino acids. Germline loops: CDR1 SGDLS, CDR2 YYNGEE. Trimming stripped 5 bases from V and 6 bases from J, with 17 bases between. The CDR3 DNA reads TGTGCCAGCAGAGAACCCGGCGAGGTCTCTGAAGCTTTCTTT. It is translated as CASREPGEVSEAFF.

The chain employs TRBV9 and TRBJ2-1; 9 bases map to TRBD2. The germline CDR1 and CDR2 sequences are SGDLS and YYNGEE. V lost 0 bases to trimming and J lost 6 bases; unmatched junction nucleotides: 7. The CDR3 is 16 amino acids. CDR3 nucleotides: TGTGCCAGCAGCGTAGGGGTAGCGGGAGCGACCAATGAGCAGTTCTTC. Its protein is CASSVGVAGATNEQFF.

This clone was detected once. This chain joins TRBV5-1 and TRBJ2-2, with TRBD2 identical over 10 bases. Germline assignment: CDR1 SGHRS and CDR2 YFSETQ. CDR3 length: 16 residues. V lost 3 bases to trimming and J lost 8 bases; unmatched junction nucleotides: 10. CDR3 protein: CASSSRSTSGIGELFF. The CDR3, as DNA: TGCGCCAGCAGCTCCAGATCTACTAGCGGGATTGGGGAGCTGTTTTTT.

J is TRBJ2-7 and V is TRBV6-9; 11 bases match TRBD2. The CDR3 has 16 amino acids. V lost 0 bases and J lost 5; bases outside the gene matches: 6. Germline assignment: CDR1 MNHGY and CDR2 SVAAGI. The DNA for the CDR3 is TGTGCCAGCAGTTATTCGAAACTAGCGGGAGCCCACGAGCAGTACTTC. It is translated as CASSYSKLAGAHEQYF.

V and J are TRBV25-1 and TRBJ2-3, with TRBD1 identical over 8 bases. The CDR3 has 15 residues. Germline CDR1 is MGHDK and CDR2 is SYGVNS. J gave up 1 base and V 4 bases, and 4 bases lay outside the gene matches. CDR3 loop: CASSVTGVGTDTQYF. The CDR3, as DNA: TGTGCCAGCAGTGTGACAGGGGTTGGCACAGATACGCAGTATTTT.

The chain joins TRBV10-3 to TRBJ1-1; TRBD1 is a possible D gene (5 bases). Germline CDR1 is ENHRY and CDR2 is SYGVKD. The CDR3 runs 15 residues. Trimming stripped 11 bases from V and 0 bases from J, with 19 bases between. Here the CDR3 reads CAAEGAGPLNTEAFF. The DNA of the CDR3 is TGTGCCGCCGAGGGTGCGGGGCCCTTGAACACTGAAGCTTTCTTT.

The rearrangement joins TRBV5-4 to TRBJ2-7; TRBD2 agrees at 7 bases. V dropped 3 bases and J dropped 5; count of bases not matched to a gene: 14. The CDR3 is made up of 16 amino acids. Germline loops: CDR1 SGHNT, CDR2 YYREEE (reference sequence). The CDR3 DNA sequence: TGTGCCAGCAGCTGGGACCGGGAGGTTTCTTTGGACGAGCAGTACTTC. The encoded protein is CASSWDREVSLDEQYF.

V gene TRBV7-2 combines with J gene TRBJ1-6; D unclear. V lost 5 bases and J lost 14, with 16 bases in between. The CDR3 contains 13 residues. Germline V lookup: CDR1 SGHTA, CDR2 FQGNSA. CDR3 sequence (DNA): TGTGCCAGCAGCCCCGGGCCCCCCGGGGCCCTCCACTTT. Its translation: CASSPGPPGALHF. The variable domain in full, with the rest retrieved from reference TRBV7-2 and TRBJ1-6, is GAGVSQSPSNKVTEKGKDVELRCDPISGHTALYWYRQSLGQGLEFLIYFQGNSAPDKSGLPSDRFSAERTGGSVSTLTIQRTQQEDSAVYLCASSPGPPGALHFGNGTRLTVT.

The chain employs TRBV11-2 and TRBJ2-1; weak D call: TRBD1 (5 bases). Germline V CDR1 and CDR2: SGHAT, FQNNGV. V lost 0 bases and J 7 bases, leaving 19 bases between the germline ends. CDR3 length: 17 amino acids. Here the CDR3 DNA reads TGTGCCAGCAGCTTAGATAAAGTAGGCTACCAGGGTAATGAGCAGTTCTTC. As protein: CASSLDKVGYQGNEQFF.

This clone was detected once. The CDR3 sequence is CASSQDFGYEQYF. The CDR3 nucleotides are TGTGCCAGCAGCCAAGATTTCGGGTACGAGCAGTACTTC. This chain joins TRBV14 and TRBJ2-7; D gene ambiguous. This CDR3 is built from 13 residues. From germline, CDR1 is SGHDN and CDR2 FVKESK. Trimming left V 0 bases short and J 4 bases short, with 7 bases between.